This TCR beta chain is drawn from a study of cytomegalovirus exposure and HLA in healthy donors. Study-level information: The same platform was used for the roughly 120 validation repertoires as for the approximately 730 first-cohort repertoires, as reported in a later analysis. Whole-study findings and limits: Reported performance of the classifier showed diagnosis of cytomegalovirus status with high specificity and sensitivity. Subsequent analysis revealed that first-cohort TCR clusters tended to co-occur in the 130 or so validation repertoires.

Trimming removed 5 bases at V and 4 bases at J, with 17 bases between. From germline, CDR1 is SGHTA and CDR2 FQGTGA. The CDR3 is made up of 15 amino acids. Profiled with immunoSEQ multiplex PCR; TCRdb holds only in-frame clones, not every one. The data show 65,000 to 100,000 clones, with 80% to 95% seen just once and 3% to 4.5% held by the top ten. Details on this clone: Its specificity is unknown.

The TCR was taken from a woman aged 25 to 45 in good health and CMV-seronegative. The source material was PBMCs. This chain links TRBV7-3 with TRBJ2-5; no clear D. This CDR3 reads CASSIAATARETQYF. The CDR3 region has the DNA TGTGCCAGCAGCATCGCGGCGACGGCGCGAGAGACCCAGTACTTC.